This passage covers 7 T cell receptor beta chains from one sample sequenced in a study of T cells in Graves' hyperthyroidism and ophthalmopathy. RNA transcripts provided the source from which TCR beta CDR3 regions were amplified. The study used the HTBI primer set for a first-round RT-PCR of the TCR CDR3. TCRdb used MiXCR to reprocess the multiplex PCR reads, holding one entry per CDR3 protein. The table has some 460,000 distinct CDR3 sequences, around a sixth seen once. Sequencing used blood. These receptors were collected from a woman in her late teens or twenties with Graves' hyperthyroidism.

CDR3 loop: CASSYSNLNTEAFF. The CDR3 coding sequence is TGTGCCAGCAGTTACTCGAACCTGAACACTGAAGCTTTCTTT. V usage is TRBV6-5 and J usage is TRBJ1-1; D remains unclear. Germline CDR1 MNHEY, CDR2 SVGAGI. The CDR3 is 14 residues long. V gave up 0 bases and J gave up 0 bases, with 5 bases separating them.

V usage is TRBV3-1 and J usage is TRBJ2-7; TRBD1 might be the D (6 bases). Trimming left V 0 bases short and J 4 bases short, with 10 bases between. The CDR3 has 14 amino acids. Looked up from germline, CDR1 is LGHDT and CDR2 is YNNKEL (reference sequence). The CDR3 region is CASSQDGTSYEQYF. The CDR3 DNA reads TGTGCCAGCAGCCAAGATGGGACATCATACGAGCAGTACTTC.

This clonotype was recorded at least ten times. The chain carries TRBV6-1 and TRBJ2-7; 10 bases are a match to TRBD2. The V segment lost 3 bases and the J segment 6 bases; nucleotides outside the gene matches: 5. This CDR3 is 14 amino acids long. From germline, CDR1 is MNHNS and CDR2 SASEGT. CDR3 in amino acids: CASSEWTSGGEQYF. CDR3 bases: TGTGCCAGCAGTGAGTGGACTAGCGGAGGCGAGCAGTACTTC.

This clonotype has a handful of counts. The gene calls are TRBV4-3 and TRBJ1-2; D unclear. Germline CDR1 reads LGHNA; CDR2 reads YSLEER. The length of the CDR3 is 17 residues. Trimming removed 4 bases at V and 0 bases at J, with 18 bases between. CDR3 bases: TGCGCCAGCAGCCGAACAACGGCGGTGGTTACTAACTATGGCTACACCTTC. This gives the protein CASSRTTAVVTNYGYTF.

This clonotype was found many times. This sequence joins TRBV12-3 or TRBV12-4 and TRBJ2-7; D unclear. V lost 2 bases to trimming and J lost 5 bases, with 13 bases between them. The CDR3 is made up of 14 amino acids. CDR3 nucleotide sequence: TGTGCCAGCAGTTTAAGGCGAGCAACGAACGAGCAGTACTTC. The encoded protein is CASSLRRATNEQYF.

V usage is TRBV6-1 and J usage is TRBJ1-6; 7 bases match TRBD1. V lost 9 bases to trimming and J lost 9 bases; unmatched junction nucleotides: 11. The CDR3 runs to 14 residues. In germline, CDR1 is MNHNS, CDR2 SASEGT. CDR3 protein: CARRSGTVFSPLHF. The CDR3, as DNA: TGTGCCAGGAGGTCCGGGACAGTGTTTTCACCCCTCCACTTT.

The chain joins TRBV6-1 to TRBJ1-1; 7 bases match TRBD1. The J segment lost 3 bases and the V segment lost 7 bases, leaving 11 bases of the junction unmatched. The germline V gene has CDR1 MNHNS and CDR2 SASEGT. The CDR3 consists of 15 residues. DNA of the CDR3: TGTGCCAGCACCTCACAGGGGCCGGGGTACACTGAAGCTTTCTTT. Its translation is CASTSQGPGYTEAFF.